The source of this T cell receptor (beta chain) is a study of technical replicates of blood from several donors. Repertoires were generated with immunoSEQ multiplex PCR, while TCRdb's copy carries only in-frame clones and drops some. The sample holds 50,000 to 55,000 clones, around 83% seen once. V lost 0 bases, J lost 10 bases, and 5 bases stayed unmatched. CDR3 length: 15 amino acids. Germline V gene data show CDR1 as SGHTA and CDR2 as FQGTGA. V and J are TRBV7-3 and TRBJ1-6, with 8 bases lining up with TRBD1. Sequenced input: PBMCs. The sequence came from a human donor in good health. Some clones in this sample may be carry-over from other donors' samples. The CDR3 reads CASSLTGTGDSPLHF. Written as DNA, the CDR3 is TGTGCCAGCAGCTTAACCGGGACAGGTGACTCACCCCTCCACTTT.